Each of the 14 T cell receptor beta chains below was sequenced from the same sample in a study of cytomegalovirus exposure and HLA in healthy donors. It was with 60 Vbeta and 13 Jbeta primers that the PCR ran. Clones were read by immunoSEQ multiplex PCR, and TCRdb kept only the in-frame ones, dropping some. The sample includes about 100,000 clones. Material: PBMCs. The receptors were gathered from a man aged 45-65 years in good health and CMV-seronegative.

The CDR3 protein is CASSAQEYTGELFF. For the CDR3, the DNA is TGTGCCAGTAGTGCACAGGAGTATACCGGGGAGCTGTTTTTT. The chain carries TRBV19 and TRBJ2-2; a possible D gene is TRBD1 (5 bases). The CDR3 is 14 residues long. The germline CDR1 and CDR2 sequences are LNHDA and SQIVND (reference sequence). With 5 bases removed from V and 5 bases from J, the gap between germline ends came to 12 bases.

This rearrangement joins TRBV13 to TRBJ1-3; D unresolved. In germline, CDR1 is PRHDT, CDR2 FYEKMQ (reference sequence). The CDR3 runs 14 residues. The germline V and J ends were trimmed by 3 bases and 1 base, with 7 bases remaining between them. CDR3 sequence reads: CASSFGLSGNTIYF. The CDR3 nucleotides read TGTGCCAGCAGCTTCGGACTATCTGGAAACACCATATATTTT.

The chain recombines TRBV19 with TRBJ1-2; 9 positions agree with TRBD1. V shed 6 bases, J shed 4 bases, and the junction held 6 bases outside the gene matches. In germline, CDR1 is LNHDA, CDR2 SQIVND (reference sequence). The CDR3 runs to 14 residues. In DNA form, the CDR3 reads TGTGCCAGTAGGTGGACAGGGGAGGTCTATGGCTACACCTTC. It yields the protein CASRWTGEVYGYTF.

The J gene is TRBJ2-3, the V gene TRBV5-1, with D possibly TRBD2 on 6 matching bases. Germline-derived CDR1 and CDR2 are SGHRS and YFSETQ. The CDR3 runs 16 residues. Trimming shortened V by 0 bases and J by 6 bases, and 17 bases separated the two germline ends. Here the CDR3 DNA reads TGCGCCAGCAGCTTGGACTTCGGGTGGGGGGTCGATACGCAGTATTTT. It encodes CASSLDFGWGVDTQYF.

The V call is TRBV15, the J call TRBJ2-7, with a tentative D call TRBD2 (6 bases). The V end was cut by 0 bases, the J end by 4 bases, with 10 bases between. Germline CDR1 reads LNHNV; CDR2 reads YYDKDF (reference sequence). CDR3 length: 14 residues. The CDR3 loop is CATSRERGSYEQYF. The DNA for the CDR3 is TGTGCCACCAGCAGAGAACGGGGGTCATACGAGCAGTACTTC.

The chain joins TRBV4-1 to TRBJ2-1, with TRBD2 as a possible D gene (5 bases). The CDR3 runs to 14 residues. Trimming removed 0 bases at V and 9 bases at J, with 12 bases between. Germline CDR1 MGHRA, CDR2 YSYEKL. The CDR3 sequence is CASSQERARSEQFF. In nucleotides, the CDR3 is TGCGCCAGCAGCCAAGAGAGGGCGAGGAGTGAGCAGTTCTTC.

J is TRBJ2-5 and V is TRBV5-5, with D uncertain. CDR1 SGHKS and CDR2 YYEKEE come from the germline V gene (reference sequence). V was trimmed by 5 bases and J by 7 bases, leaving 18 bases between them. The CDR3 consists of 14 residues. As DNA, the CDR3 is TGTGCCAGCAGGCTAGGTGGAGATGAAGGGACCCAGTACTTC. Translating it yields CASRLGGDEGTQYF.

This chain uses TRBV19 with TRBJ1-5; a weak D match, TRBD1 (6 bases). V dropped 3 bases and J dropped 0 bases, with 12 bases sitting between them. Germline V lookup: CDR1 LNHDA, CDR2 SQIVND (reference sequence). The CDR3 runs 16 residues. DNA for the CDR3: TGTGCCAGTAGTATCCGGGACACTTATAGCAATCAGCCCCAGCATTTT. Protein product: CASSIRDTYSNQPQHF.

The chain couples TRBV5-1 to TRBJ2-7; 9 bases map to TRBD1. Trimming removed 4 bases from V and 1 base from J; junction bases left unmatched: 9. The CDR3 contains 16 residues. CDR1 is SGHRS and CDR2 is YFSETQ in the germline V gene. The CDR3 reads CASSMNPGQGSYEQYF. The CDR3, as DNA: TGCGCCAGCAGCATGAATCCGGGACAGGGATCCTACGAGCAGTACTTC.

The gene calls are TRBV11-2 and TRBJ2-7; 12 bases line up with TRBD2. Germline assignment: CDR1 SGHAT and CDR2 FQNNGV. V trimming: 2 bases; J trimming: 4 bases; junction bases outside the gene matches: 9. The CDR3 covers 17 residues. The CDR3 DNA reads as TGTGCCAGCAGCTTACCCTTTGGACTAGCGGGATCATACGAGCAGTACTTC. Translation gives CASSLPFGLAGSYEQYF.

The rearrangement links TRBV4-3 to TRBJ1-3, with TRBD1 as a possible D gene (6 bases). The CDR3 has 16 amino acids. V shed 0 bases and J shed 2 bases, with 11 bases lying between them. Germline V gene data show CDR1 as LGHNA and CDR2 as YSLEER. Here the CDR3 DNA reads TGCGCCAGCAGCCAAGAGTTACAGGGTACTGGAAACACCATATATTTT. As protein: CASSQELQGTGNTIYF.

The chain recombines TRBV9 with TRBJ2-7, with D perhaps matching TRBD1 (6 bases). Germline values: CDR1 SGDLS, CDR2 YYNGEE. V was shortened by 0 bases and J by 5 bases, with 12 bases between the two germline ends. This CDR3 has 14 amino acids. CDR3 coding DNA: TGTGCCAGCAGCGTAGGTACAGGGTCTAACGAGCAGTACTTC. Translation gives CASSVGTGSNEQYF.

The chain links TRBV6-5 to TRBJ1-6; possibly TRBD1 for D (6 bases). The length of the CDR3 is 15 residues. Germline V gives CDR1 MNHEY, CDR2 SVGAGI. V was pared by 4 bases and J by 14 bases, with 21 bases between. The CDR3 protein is CASSSTYQQGTALHF. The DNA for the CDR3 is TGTGCCAGCAGTTCTACATATCAACAGGGAACGGCCCTCCACTTT.

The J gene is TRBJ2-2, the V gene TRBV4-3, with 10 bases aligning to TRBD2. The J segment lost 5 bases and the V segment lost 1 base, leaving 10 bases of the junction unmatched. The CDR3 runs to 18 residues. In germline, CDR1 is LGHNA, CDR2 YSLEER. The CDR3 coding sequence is TGCGCCAGCAGCCAAGTGCCTGGGGTAGCGGGGGGTACCGGGGAGCTGTTTTTT. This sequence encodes CASSQVPGVAGGTGELFF.